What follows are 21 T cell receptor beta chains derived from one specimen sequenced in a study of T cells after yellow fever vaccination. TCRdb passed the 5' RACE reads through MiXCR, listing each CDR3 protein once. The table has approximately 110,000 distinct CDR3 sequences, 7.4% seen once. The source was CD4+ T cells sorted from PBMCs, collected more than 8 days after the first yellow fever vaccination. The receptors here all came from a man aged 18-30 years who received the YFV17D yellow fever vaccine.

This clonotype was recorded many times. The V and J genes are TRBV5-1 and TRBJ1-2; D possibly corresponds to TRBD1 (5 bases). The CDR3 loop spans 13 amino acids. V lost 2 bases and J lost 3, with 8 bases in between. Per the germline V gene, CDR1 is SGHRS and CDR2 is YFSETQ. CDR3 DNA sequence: TGCGCCAGCAGCTTAGGGGAACACTATGGCTACACCTTC. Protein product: CASSLGEHYGYTF. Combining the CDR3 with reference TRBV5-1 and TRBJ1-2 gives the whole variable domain KAGVTQTPRYLIKTRGQQVTLSCSPISGHRSVSWYQQTPGQGLQFLFEYFSETQRNKGNFPGRFSGRQFSNSRSEMNVSTLELGDSALYLCASSLGEHYGYTFGSGTRLTVV.

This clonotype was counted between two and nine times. DNA of the CDR3: TGTGCCAGCAGTTACACATCGGGGGTAAAGACCCAGTACTTC. Residues: CASSYTSGVKTQYF. This chain links TRBV6-5 with TRBJ2-5; D may be TRBD2 (6 bases). The CDR3 runs to 14 residues. Germline V gene sequence: CDR1 MNHEY, CDR2 SVGAGI. Trimming removed 2 bases from V and 6 bases from J, with 13 bases in between.

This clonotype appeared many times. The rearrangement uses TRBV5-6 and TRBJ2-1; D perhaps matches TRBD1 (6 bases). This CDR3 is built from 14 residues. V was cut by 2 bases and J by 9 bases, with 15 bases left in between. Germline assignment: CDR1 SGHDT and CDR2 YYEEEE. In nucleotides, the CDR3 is TGTGCCAGCAGCTTACACTTACAGGGAATTGAGCAGTTCTTC. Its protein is CASSLHLQGIEQFF.

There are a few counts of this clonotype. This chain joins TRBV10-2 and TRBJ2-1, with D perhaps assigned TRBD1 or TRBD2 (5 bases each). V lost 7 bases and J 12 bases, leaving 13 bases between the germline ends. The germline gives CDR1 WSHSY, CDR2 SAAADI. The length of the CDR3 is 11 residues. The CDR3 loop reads CASTLGAGQFF. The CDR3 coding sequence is TGCGCCAGCACCCTCGGGGCTGGGCAGTTCTTC.

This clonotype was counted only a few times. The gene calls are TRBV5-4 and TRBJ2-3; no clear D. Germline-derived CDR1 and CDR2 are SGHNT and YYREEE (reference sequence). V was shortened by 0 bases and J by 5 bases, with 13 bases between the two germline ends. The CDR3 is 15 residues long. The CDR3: CASSLAMRWGDTQYF. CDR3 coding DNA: TGTGCCAGCAGCTTGGCCATGAGGTGGGGAGATACGCAGTATTTT.

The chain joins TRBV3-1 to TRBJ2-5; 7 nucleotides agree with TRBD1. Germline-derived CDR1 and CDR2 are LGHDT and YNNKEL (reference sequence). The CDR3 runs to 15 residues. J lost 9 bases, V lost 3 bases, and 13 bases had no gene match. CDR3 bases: TGTGCCAGCAGCCAGGGTGGGACAGCCGGCCTGGCCCAGTACTTC. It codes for CASSQGGTAGLAQYF.

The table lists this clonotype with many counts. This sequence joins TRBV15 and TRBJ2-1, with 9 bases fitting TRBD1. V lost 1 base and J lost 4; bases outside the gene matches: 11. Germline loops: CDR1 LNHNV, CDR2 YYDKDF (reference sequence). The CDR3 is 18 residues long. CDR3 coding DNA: TGTGCCACCAGCAGAGCGATACCGGGACAGGGTAATTACAATGAGCAGTTCTTC. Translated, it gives CATSRAIPGQGNYNEQFF.

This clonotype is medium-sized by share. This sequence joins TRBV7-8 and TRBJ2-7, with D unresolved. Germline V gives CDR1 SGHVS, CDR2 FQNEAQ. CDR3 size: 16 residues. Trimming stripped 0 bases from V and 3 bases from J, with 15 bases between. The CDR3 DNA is TGTGCCAGCAGCTTAGCGCTCGACCCCTCGGGCTACGAGCAGTACTTC. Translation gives CASSLALDPSGYEQYF.

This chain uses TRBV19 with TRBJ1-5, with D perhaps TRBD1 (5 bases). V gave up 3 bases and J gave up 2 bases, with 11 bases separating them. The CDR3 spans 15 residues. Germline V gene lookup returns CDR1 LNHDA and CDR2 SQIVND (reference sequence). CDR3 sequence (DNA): TGTGCCAGTAGTATCCAGGGCAGGGGCAATCAGCCCCAGCATTTT. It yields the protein CASSIQGRGNQPQHF.

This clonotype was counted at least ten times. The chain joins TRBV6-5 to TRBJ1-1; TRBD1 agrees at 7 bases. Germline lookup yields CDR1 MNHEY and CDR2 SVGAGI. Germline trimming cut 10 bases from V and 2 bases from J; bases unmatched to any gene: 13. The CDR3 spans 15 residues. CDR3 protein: CATSGQNMRNTEAFF. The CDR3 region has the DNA TGTGCCACCTCGGGACAGAACATGAGAAACACTGAAGCTTTCTTT.

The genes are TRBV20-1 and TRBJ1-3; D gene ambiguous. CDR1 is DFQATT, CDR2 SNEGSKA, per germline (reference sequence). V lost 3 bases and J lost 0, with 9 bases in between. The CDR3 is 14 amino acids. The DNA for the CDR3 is TGCAGTGCTAGCGGCGGGAGCTCTGGAAACACCATATATTTT. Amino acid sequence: CSASGGSSGNTIYF.

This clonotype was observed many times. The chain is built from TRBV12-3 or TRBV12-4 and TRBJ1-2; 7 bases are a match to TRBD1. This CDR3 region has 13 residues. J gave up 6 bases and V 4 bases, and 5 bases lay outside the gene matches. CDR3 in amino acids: CASSSRRGNGYTF. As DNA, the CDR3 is TGTGCCAGCAGTTCACGCAGGGGGAATGGCTACACCTTC.

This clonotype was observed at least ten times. This chain's CDR3 is CASSRVQGYGELFF. CDR3 in DNA: TGTGCCAGCAGCCGAGTCCAGGGGTACGGGGAGCTGTTTTTT. The V call is TRBV7-6, the J call TRBJ2-2; a weak D match, TRBD1 (6 bases). This CDR3 has 14 residues. Per the germline V gene, CDR1 is SGHVS and CDR2 is FNYEAQ. The V gene lost 5 bases and the J gene lost 7 bases, with 14 bases spanning the gap.

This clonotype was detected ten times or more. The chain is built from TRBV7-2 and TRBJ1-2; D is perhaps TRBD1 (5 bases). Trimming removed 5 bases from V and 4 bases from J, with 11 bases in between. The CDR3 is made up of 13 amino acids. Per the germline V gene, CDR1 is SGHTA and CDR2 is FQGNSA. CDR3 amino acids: CASSPRDSYGYTF. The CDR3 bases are TGTGCCAGCAGCCCCAGGGATAGCTATGGCTACACCTTC.

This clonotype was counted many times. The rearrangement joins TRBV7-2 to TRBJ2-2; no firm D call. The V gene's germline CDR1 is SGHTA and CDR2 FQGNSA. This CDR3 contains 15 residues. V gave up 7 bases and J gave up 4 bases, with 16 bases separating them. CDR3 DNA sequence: TGTGCCAGCACCCAGTCGAGGCCCCCCACCGGGGAGCTGTTTTTT. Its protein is CASTQSRPPTGELFF.

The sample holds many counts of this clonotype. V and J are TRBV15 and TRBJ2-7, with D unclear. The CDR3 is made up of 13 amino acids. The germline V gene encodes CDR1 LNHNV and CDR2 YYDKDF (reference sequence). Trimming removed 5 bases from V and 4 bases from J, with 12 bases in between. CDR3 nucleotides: TGTGCCACCAGCTACAAGAGATTTTACGAGCAGTACTTC. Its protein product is CATSYKRFYEQYF.

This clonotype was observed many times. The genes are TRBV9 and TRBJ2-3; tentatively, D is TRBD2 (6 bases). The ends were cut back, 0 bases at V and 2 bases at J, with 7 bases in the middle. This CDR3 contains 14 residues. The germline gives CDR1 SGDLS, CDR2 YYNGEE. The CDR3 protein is CASSVAGDTDTQYF. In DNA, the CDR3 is TGTGCCAGCAGCGTAGCGGGGGACACAGATACGCAGTATTTT.

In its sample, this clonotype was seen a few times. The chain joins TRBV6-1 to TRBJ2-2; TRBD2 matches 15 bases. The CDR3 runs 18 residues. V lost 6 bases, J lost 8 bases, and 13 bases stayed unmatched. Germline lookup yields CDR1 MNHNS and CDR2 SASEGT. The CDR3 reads CASSIGLAGGLGIGELFF. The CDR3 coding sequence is TGTGCCAGCAGCATCGGACTAGCGGGGGGGCTTGGTATAGGGGAGCTGTTTTTT.

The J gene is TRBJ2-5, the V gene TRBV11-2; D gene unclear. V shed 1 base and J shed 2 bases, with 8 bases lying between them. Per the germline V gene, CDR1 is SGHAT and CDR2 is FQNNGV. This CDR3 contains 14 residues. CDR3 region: CASSLGLRQETQYF. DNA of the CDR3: TGTGCCAGCAGCTTAGGACTCCGTCAAGAGACCCAGTACTTC.

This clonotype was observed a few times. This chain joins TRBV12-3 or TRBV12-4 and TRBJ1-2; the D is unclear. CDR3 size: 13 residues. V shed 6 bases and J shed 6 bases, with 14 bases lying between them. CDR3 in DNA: TGTGCCAGCAGCTTATGGGGTTGGAATGGCTACACCTTC. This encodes CASSLWGWNGYTF.

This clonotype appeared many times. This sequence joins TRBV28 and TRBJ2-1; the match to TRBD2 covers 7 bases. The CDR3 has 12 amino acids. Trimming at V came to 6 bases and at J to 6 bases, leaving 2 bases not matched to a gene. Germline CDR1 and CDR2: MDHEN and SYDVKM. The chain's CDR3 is CASRRTSNEQFF. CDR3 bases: TGTGCCAGCAGAAGGACTAGCAATGAGCAGTTCTTC.